Each of the 9 T cell receptor beta chains below was sequenced from the same sample in a study of blood T cell repertoires in COVID-19. Data came from immunoSEQ multiplex PCR; TCRdb stores just in-frame clones and leaves some out. This table has fewer than 35,000 clones, around 86% appearing once. The sequenced sample consisted of peripheral blood. The receptors originated from a man between 65 and 79 years old with acute or convalescent COVID-19.

This chain joins TRBV5-4 and TRBJ2-7; D might be TRBD2 (6 bases). Trimming stripped 0 bases from V and 4 bases from J, with 14 bases between. The V gene's germline CDR1 is SGHNT and CDR2 YYREEE (reference sequence). This CDR3 has 15 amino acids. The CDR3 sequence is CASSLGGGEVYEQYF. CDR3 coding DNA: TGTGCCAGCAGCTTGGGTGGCGGGGAGGTATACGAGCAGTACTTC.

V gene TRBV27 combines with J gene TRBJ2-5; weak D call: TRBD1 (6 bases). The germline V and J ends were trimmed by 2 bases and 4 bases, with 17 bases remaining between them. CDR3 length equals 16 residues. CDR1 MNHEY and CDR2 SMNVEV come from the germline V gene (reference sequence). The DNA for the CDR3 is TGTGCCAGCAGTTTAGAAGCAGGGGCGGGTAGAGAGACCCAGTACTTC. It yields the protein CASSLEAGAGRETQYF.

The CDR3 sequence: CSLAGGNYGYTF. CDR3 DNA sequence: TGCAGCCTGGCAGGGGGCAACTATGGCTACACCTTC. The V gene is TRBV29-1, the J gene TRBJ1-2, with TRBD1 matching over 8 bases. The CDR3 length is 12 residues. The V gene end was trimmed by 8 bases and the J gene end by 2 bases; junction bases not matched to a gene: 4. Germline assignment: CDR1 SQVTM and CDR2 ANQGSEA.

This chain links TRBV28 with TRBJ2-1; 13 bases fit TRBD2. The CDR3 sequence is 16 residues long. Germline V CDR1 and CDR2: MDHEN, SYDVKM. V dropped 5 bases and J dropped 4; count of bases not matched to a gene: 5. CDR3 coding DNA: TGTGCCAGCAGTCGGACTAGCGGGAGTGGTTACAATGAGCAGTTCTTC. It translates to CASSRTSGSGYNEQFF. The whole variable domain, filled in from reference TRBV28 and TRBJ2-1, reads DVKVTQSSRYLVKRTGEKVFLECVQDMDHENMFWYRQDPGLGLRLIYFSYDVKMKEKGDIPEGYSVSREKKERFSLILESASTNQTSMYLCASSRTSGSGYNEQFFGPGTRLTVL.

Only one count was recorded for this clone. V gene TRBV4-1 combines with J gene TRBJ2-1; D is perhaps TRBD1 (5 bases). Trimming cost V 6 bases and J 7 bases, with 13 bases left between them. The CDR3 has 13 residues. Per germline, CDR1 MGHRA and CDR2 YSYEKL. CDR3 residues: CASRGRVENEQFF. CDR3 nucleotide sequence: TGCGCCAGCAGGGGCAGGGTTGAGAATGAGCAGTTCTTC.

V and J are TRBV9 and TRBJ2-7; the match to TRBD1 covers 7 bases. The CDR3 has 16 amino acids. Trimming removed 0 bases from V and 0 bases from J; junction bases left unmatched: 6. Per the germline V gene, CDR1 is SGDLS and CDR2 is YYNGEE. The CDR3, as DNA: TGTGCCAGCAGCGTAGCTGTGGGACAGCTCTCCTACGAGCAGTACTTC. Amino acids: CASSVAVGQLSYEQYF.

This clone was counted once. The genes are TRBV6-2 or TRBV6-3 and TRBJ1-5; no reliable D call. Between the trimmed V and J ends, which lost 3 bases and 7 bases, there was a span of 7 bases. From germline, CDR1 is MNHEY and CDR2 SVGEGT. The CDR3 runs to 12 residues. The CDR3 here is CASSYGRQPQHF. CDR3 DNA: TGTGCCAGCAGTTATGGGAGGCAGCCCCAGCATTTT.

This clone was counted once. The rearrangement links TRBV25-1 to TRBJ2-4; possibly TRBD1 for D (6 bases). V was cut by 2 bases and J by 13 bases, with 18 bases left in between. CDR3 size: 14 residues. Germline V gene data show CDR1 as MGHDK and CDR2 as SYGVNS. CDR3 sequence (DNA): TGTGCCAGCAGTGAACCCTTCGGACAGAAACTACAGTACTTC. This translates into CASSEPFGQKLQYF.

This chain uses TRBV2 with TRBJ1-2; tentative D call: TRBD1 (6 bases). Germline V lookup: CDR1 SNHLY, CDR2 FYNNEI. V gave up 4 bases and J gave up 0 bases, with 9 bases separating them. CDR3 length: 14 amino acids. The CDR3 region is CASSVDSSNYGYTF. The CDR3 region has the DNA TGTGCCAGCAGTGTGGACAGTTCTAACTATGGCTACACCTTC.